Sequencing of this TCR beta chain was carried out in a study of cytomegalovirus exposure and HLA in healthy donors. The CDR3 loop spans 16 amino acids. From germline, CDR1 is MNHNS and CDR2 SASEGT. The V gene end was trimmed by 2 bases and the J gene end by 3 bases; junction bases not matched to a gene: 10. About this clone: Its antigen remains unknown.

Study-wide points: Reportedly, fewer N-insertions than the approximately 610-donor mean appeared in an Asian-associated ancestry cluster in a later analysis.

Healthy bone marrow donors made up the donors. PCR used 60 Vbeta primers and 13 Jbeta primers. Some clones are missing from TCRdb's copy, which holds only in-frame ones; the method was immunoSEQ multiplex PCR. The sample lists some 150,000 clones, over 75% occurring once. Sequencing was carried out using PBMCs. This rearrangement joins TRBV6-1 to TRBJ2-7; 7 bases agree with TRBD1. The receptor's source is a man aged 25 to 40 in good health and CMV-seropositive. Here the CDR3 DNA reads TGTGCCAGCAGTGAATACCACAGGGGCGTAATCTACGAGCAGTACTTC. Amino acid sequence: CASSEYHRGVIYEQYF.